The 26 T cell receptor beta chains below were found in one sample sequenced in a study of T cell responses to AZD1222 COVID-19 vaccine. Data came from immunoSEQ multiplex PCR; TCRdb stores just in-frame clones and leaves some out. Seen here are tens of thousands of clones, around 85% observed once, and the top ten hold roughly 12%. The sequencing used peripheral blood, collected 28 days after the second AZD1222 dose. The origin of the receptors is an adult who received the AZD1222 COVID-19 vaccine.

This rearrangement joins TRBV7-9 to TRBJ2-7; D gene unclear. The germline V gene encodes CDR1 SEHNR and CDR2 FQNEAQ (reference sequence). V was pared by 2 bases and J by 3 bases, with 5 bases between. The CDR3 is 12 residues long. The CDR3 region is CASSLQGYEQYF. The DNA for the CDR3 is TGTGCCAGCAGCTTACAAGGCTACGAGCAGTACTTC.

This chain connects TRBV27 to TRBJ1-1; D call uncertain. CDR1 MNHEY and CDR2 SMNVEV come from the germline V gene (reference sequence). The CDR3 extends over 11 amino acids. Trimming removed 6 bases at V and 5 bases at J, with 7 bases between. The CDR3 DNA follows: TGTGCCAGCAGAGCTGGGACTGAAGCTTTCTTT. Protein product: CASRAGTEAFF.

The chain employs TRBV2 and TRBJ2-1; 13 bases agree with TRBD2. Germline CDR1 reads SNHLY; CDR2 reads FYNNEI. The CDR3 length is 15 residues. V gave up 6 bases and J gave up 4 bases; unmatched junction bases: 3. This CDR3 reads CASRRTSGGYNEQFF. DNA of the CDR3: TGTGCCAGCAGGAGGACTAGCGGGGGTTACAATGAGCAGTTCTTC.

This clone occurred once. This chain links TRBV2 with TRBJ1-5; 10 bases align to TRBD1. Trimming cost V 7 bases and J 2 bases; bases outside gene matches: 2. Germline CDR1 SNHLY, CDR2 FYNNEI. CDR3 length: 14 amino acids. The CDR3 DNA reads TGTGCCAGCACCGGGACAGGGGGCAATCAGCCCCAGCATTTT. Amino acids: CASTGTGGNQPQHF.

The chain links TRBV11-2 to TRBJ2-4; no clear D gene. Deletions cut 0 bases from V and 0 bases from J, with 6 bases between. CDR3 length: 15 amino acids. CDR1 and CDR2 (germline): SGHAT, FQNNGV. This CDR3 reads CASSLEWGAKNIQYF. CDR3 nucleotides: TGTGCCAGCAGCTTAGAGTGGGGAGCCAAAAACATTCAGTACTTC.

This chain links TRBV5-1 with TRBJ2-3; 8 bases map to TRBD2. This CDR3 has 14 residues. CDR1 is SGHRS and CDR2 is YFSETQ in the germline V gene. The V and J ends lost 6 bases and 1 base, in that order; junction bases with no gene match: 4. For the CDR3, the DNA is TGCGCCAGCACGCGGGAGGATGGCACAGATACGCAGTATTTT. This translates into CASTREDGTDTQYF.

The rearrangement links TRBV11-3 to TRBJ1-1; D might be TRBD1 (5 bases). V lost 0 bases and J 1 base, leaving 12 bases between the germline ends. CDR1 is SGHNT, CDR2 YENEEA, per germline. CDR3 length equals 16 residues. Written as DNA, the CDR3 is TGTGCCAGCAGCTTAGATGGGGCATACAAGAACACTGAAGCTTTCTTT. Amino acids: CASSLDGAYKNTEAFF.

This clone was recorded a few times. This sequence joins TRBV27 and TRBJ1-3; 9 bases are shared with TRBD1. The germline V gene has CDR1 MNHEY and CDR2 SMNVEV (reference sequence). The length of the CDR3 is 18 residues. V shed 6 bases, J shed 3 bases, and the junction held 15 bases outside the gene matches. The CDR3 sequence: CASRKQGAQSLYGNTIYF. DNA for the CDR3: TGTGCCAGCAGGAAACAGGGGGCGCAAAGTTTGTATGGAAACACCATATATTTT.

This chain uses TRBV6-6 with TRBJ1-5; TRBD1 matches 7 bases. The junction had 4 bases not matched to a gene; V was cut back by 2 bases and J by 3 bases. Germline CDR1 and CDR2: MNHNY and SVGAGI (reference sequence). The CDR3 extends over 15 amino acids. The CDR3 region has the DNA TGTGCCAGCAGTTACGCCCAGGGGGTCAATCAGCCCCAGCATTTT. Amino acids: CASSYAQGVNQPQHF.

This clone was seen a handful of times. The gene calls are TRBV6-2 or TRBV6-3 and TRBJ2-3; 12 bases match TRBD2. The CDR3 totals 16 residues. Germline loops: CDR1 MNHEY, CDR2 SVGEGT. Trimming removed 6 bases from V and 4 bases from J; junction bases left unmatched: 8. The CDR3 sequence: CASSPGLAGGADTQYF. The CDR3 bases are TGTGCCAGCAGCCCGGGACTAGCGGGTGGGGCAGATACGCAGTATTTT.

The chain recombines TRBV24-1 with TRBJ1-2, with 8 bases lining up with TRBD1. The V and J ends lost 7 bases and 4 bases, in that order; junction bases with no gene match: 10. The length of the CDR3 is 15 residues. In germline, CDR1 is KGHDR, CDR2 SFDVKD. CDR3 coding DNA: TGTGCCACCAGGGGGGGGCAGGGGGCAAGCTATGGCTACACCTTC. Residues: CATRGGQGASYGYTF.

The chain links TRBV19 to TRBJ2-7; 8 bases line up with TRBD1. The CDR3 extends over 15 amino acids. With 10 bases clipped from V and 3 bases from J, the junction kept 14 bases outside the gene matches. The V gene's germline CDR1 is LNHDA and CDR2 SQIVND (reference sequence). The CDR3 region is CATRLGGQGRYEQYF. DNA of the CDR3: TGTGCCACCCGATTGGGAGGACAGGGTCGCTACGAGCAGTACTTC.

The gene calls are TRBV21-1 and TRBJ1-2. TRBV21-1 is termed a pseudogene. CDR3 length: 13 amino acids. The CDR3 spells CASSKGGIRAYTF. For the CDR3, the DNA is TGTGCCAGCAGCAAAGGGGGAATTCGGGCCTACACCTTC.

The rearrangement uses TRBV18 and TRBJ2-7; 12 bases are a match to TRBD1. J lost 3 bases, V lost 6 bases, and 15 bases had no gene match. The CDR3 extends over 18 amino acids. CDR1 and CDR2 (germline): KGHSH, LQKENI. CDR3 sequence reads: CASSLRDRGRYGLYEQYF. The CDR3 DNA is TGTGCCAGCTCGCTCCGGGACAGGGGGCGCTACGGGCTCTACGAGCAGTACTTC.

This chain links TRBV28 with TRBJ2-7; D is uncertain. Germline CDR1 and CDR2: MDHEN and SYDVKM. V was cut by 4 bases and J by 6 bases, with 10 bases left in between. The length of the CDR3 is 12 residues. DNA for the CDR3: TGTGCCAGCAGTTCCGTAATAGGCGAGCAGTACTTC. The encoded protein is CASSSVIGEQYF.

The chain couples TRBV15 to TRBJ1-6, with D possibly TRBD1 on 6 matching bases. Trimming shortened V by 2 bases and J by 9 bases, and 14 bases separated the two germline ends. The CDR3 is 15 residues long. Germline values: CDR1 LNHNV, CDR2 YYDKDF (reference sequence). The CDR3 DNA follows: TGTGCCACCAGCAGAACAAGGGGGACGGGTTCACCCCTCCACTTT. Translation gives CATSRTRGTGSPLHF.

On this clone: The same CDR3 also results from other DNA sequences found in this sample. V and J are TRBV12-5 and TRBJ1-1; D remains ambiguous. V lost 6 bases to trimming and J lost 6 bases, with 14 bases between them. The germline gives CDR1 LGHNT, CDR2 FRNRAP. This CDR3 region has 13 residues. The DNA for the CDR3 is TGTGCTAGTGGGTCAGGAATTCCGCCTGAAGCTTTCTTT. Its translation is CASGSGIPPEAFF.

The rearrangement joins TRBV29-1 to TRBJ2-7; possibly TRBD1 for D (5 bases). V lost 7 bases to trimming and J lost 1 base, with 11 bases between them. This CDR3 has 12 residues. From germline, CDR1 is SQVTM and CDR2 ANQGSEA. This CDR3 is CSAGLFSYEQYF. The CDR3 region has the DNA TGCAGCGCAGGGTTGTTTTCCTACGAGCAGTACTTC.

The chain links TRBV15 to TRBJ1-6; 7 bases agree with TRBD1. V shed 0 bases and J 9 bases; nucleotides not matched to a gene: 8. Germline V gene lookup returns CDR1 LNHNV and CDR2 YYDKDF (reference sequence). The CDR3 is made up of 16 amino acids. The CDR3 nucleotides read TGTGCCACCAGCAGAGATAGTACAGGGGTCGGTTCACCCCTCCACTTT. Translation gives CATSRDSTGVGSPLHF. Supplemented by reference TRBV15 and TRBJ1-6, the full variable domain reads DAMVIQNPRYQVTQFGKPVTLSCSQTLNHNVMYWYQQKSSQAPKLLFHYYDKDFNNEADTPDNFQSRRPNTSFCFLDIRSPGLGDTAMYLCATSRDSTGVGSPLHFGNGTRLTVT.

This sequence joins TRBV7-2 and TRBJ1-1; tentatively, D is TRBD1 (5 bases). This CDR3 has 15 residues. CDR1 SGHTA and CDR2 FQGNSA come from the germline V gene. Trimming took 2 bases from V and 1 from J, leaving 11 bases between them. The CDR3 DNA follows: TGTGCCAGCAGCTTACGGGGGATGGGGAACACTGAAGCTTTCTTT. The encoded protein is CASSLRGMGNTEAFF.

V usage is TRBV19 and J usage is TRBJ1-5; D perhaps matches TRBD1 (5 bases). The germline V and J ends were trimmed by 5 bases and 1 base, with 12 bases remaining between them. CDR1 is LNHDA and CDR2 is SQIVND in the germline V gene (reference sequence). The CDR3 contains 15 residues. In DNA form, the CDR3 reads TGTGCCAGTAGTGTCGACAGCCCGAGCAATCAGCCCCAGCATTTT. Translating gives CASSVDSPSNQPQHF.

The CDR3 spells CASSGTSTQPQHF. The DNA for the CDR3 is TGTGCCAGCAGCGGGACTTCTACCCAGCCCCAGCATTTT. The J gene is TRBJ1-5, the V gene TRBV12-3 or TRBV12-4; TRBD1 is a possible D gene (5 bases). The CDR3 spans 13 residues. V lost 6 bases to trimming and J lost 7 bases, with 13 bases between them.

The CDR3 nucleotides are TGCAGCCAAGACAGGGCCTATGGCTACACCTTC. Protein: CSQDRAYGYTF. The chain recombines TRBV29-1 with TRBJ1-2, with 7 bases lining up with TRBD1. V lost 8 bases and J lost 4; bases outside the gene matches: 4. Germline loops: CDR1 SQVTM, CDR2 ANQGSEA. The CDR3 loop spans 11 amino acids.

V is TRBV2 and J is TRBJ1-2; 7 nucleotides align to TRBD1. Germline CDR1 and CDR2: SNHLY and FYNNEI. CDR3 length: 14 amino acids. The V and J ends lost 6 bases and 1 base, in that order; junction bases with no gene match: 5. The CDR3 here is CASRLDRDNYGYTF. The CDR3 nucleotides read TGTGCCAGCAGGCTAGACAGGGATAACTATGGCTACACCTTC.

In this sample, this clone turned up once. V gene TRBV7-9 combines with J gene TRBJ2-5; D is perhaps TRBD2 (5 bases). CDR1 and CDR2 from the germline V gene are SEHNR and FQNEAQ (reference sequence). CDR3 size: 12 residues. Trimming removed 5 bases from V and 5 bases from J, with 9 bases in between. CDR3 nucleotide sequence: TGTGCCAGCAGCCGGGGATTGGAGACCCAGTACTTC. The encoded protein is CASSRGLETQYF.

This clone was counted a single time. Other DNA sequences in the same sample also yield this CDR3. The CDR3 nucleotides read TGTGCCACCAGCAGAGTTAGGGGCTCGGGAAACACCATATATTTT. It specifies CATSRVRGSGNTIYF. The V call is TRBV15, the J call TRBJ1-3; a possible D gene is TRBD1 (5 bases). The germline V gene encodes CDR1 LNHNV and CDR2 YYDKDF (reference sequence). The CDR3 length is 15 residues. The V end lost 1 base, the J end lost 4 bases, and 11 bases lay between the germline ends.